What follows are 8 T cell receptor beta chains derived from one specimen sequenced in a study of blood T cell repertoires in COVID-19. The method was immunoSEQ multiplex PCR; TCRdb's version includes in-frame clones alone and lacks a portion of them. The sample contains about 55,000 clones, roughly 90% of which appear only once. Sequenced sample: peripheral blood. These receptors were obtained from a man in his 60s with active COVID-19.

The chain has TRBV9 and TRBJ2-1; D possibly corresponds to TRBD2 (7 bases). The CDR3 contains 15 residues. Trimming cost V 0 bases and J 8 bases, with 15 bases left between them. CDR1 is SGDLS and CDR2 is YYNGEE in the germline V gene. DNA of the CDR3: TGTGCCAGCAGCGTAGTAGACCTAGGGGGGGATGAGCAGTTCTTC. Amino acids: CASSVVDLGGDEQFF.

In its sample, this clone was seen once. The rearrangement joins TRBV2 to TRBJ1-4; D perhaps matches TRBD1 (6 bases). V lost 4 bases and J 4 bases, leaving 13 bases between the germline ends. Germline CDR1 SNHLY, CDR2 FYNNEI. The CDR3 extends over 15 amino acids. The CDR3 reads CASSGRDTNNEKLFF. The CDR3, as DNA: TGTGCCAGCAGTGGCCGGGACACGAATAATGAAAAACTGTTTTTT.

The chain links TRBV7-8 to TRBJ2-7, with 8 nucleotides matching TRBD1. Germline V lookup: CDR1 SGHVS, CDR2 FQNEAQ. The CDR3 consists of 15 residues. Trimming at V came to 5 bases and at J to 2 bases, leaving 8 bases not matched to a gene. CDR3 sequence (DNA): TGTGCCAGCAGCGACCCCGGGACAGGAGCCTACGAGCAGTACTTC. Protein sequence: CASSDPGTGAYEQYF. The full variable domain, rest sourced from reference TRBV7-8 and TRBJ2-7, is GAGVSQSPRYKVAKRGQDVALRCDPISGHVSLFWYQQALGQGPEFLTYFQNEAQLDKSGLPSDRFFAERPEGSVSTLKIQRTQQEDSAVYLCASSDPGTGAYEQYFGPGTRLTVT.

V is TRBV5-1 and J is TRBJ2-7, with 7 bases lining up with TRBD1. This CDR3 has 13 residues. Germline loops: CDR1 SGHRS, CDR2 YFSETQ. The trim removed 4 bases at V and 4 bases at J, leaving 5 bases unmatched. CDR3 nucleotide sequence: TGCGCCAGCAGCCCGGACAGGAGTTACGAGCAGTACTTC. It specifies CASSPDRSYEQYF.

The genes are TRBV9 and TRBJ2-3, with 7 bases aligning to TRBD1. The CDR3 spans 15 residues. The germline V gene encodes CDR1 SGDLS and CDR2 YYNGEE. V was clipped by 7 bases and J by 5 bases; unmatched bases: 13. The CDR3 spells CASGTDRERGDTQYF. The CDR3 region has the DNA TGTGCCAGCGGTACCGACAGGGAGAGGGGAGATACGCAGTATTTT.

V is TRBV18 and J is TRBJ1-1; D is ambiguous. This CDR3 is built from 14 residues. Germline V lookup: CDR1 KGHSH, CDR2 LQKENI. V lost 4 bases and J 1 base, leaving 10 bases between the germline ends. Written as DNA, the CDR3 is TGTGCCAGCTCACTGATTGGGCGGAACACTGAAGCTTTCTTT. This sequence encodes CASSLIGRNTEAFF.

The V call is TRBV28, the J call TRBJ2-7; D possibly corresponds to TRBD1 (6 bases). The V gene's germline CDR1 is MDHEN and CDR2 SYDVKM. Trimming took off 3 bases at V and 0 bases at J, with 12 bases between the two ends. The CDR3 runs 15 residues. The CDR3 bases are TGTGCCAGCAGTTTTTGGACAGCTAACTCCTACGAGCAGTACTTC. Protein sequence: CASSFWTANSYEQYF.

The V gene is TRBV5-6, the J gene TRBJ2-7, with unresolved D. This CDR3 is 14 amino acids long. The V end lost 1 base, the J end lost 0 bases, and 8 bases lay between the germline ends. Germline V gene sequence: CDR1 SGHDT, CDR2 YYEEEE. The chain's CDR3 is CASSLYGDSYEQYF. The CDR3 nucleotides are TGTGCCAGCAGCTTGTATGGAGACTCCTACGAGCAGTACTTC.